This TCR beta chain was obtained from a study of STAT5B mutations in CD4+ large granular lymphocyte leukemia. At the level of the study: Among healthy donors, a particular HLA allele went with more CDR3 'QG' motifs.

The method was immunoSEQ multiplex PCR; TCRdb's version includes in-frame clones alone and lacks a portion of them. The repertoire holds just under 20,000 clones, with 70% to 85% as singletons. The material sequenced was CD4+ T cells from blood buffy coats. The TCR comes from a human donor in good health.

CDR3 amino acids: CSVEGRTYQETQYF. The CDR3 DNA follows: TGCAGCGTTGAGGGCAGGACCTACCAAGAGACCCAGTACTTC. The chain has TRBV29-1 and TRBJ2-5; D remains unclear. The CDR3 totals 14 residues. The V end lost 3 bases, the J end lost 0 bases, and 11 bases lay between the germline ends. The germline V gene has CDR1 SQVTM and CDR2 ANQGSEA.